This TCR beta chain was recovered during a study of blood T cell repertoires in COVID-19. Study information: Samples representing acute and convalescent COVID-19 were sourced from the United States, Italy and Spain.

Recruitment covered roughly 22 US areas and drew participants whose ages spanned roughly 18 to 100 years. This CDR3 comprises 14 residues. CDR1 and CDR2 from the germline V gene are SGHTA and FQGNSA. J was trimmed by 0 bases and V by 3 bases; bases with no gene match: 2. Per the authors' pipeline: By means of reference gene primer amplification, nucleated cell counts were estimated. The table came from immunoSEQ multiplex PCR; TCRdb's copy has only in-frame clones and leaves some out. Clonal size and the V and J genes are those of that table, whereas D and trimming came from the DNA. The sample shows fewer than 400,000 clones, approximately 88% of them seen only once.

What was sequenced was PBMCs or T cells enriched from blood (not recorded which). The chain recombines TRBV7-2 with TRBJ2-7; 7 nucleotides match TRBD1. This TCR derives from a woman between 18 and 29 years old who had recovered from COVID-19. CDR3 amino acids: CASSLDRFSYEQYF. For the CDR3, the DNA is TGTGCCAGCAGCTTGGACAGGTTCTCCTACGAGCAGTACTTC.